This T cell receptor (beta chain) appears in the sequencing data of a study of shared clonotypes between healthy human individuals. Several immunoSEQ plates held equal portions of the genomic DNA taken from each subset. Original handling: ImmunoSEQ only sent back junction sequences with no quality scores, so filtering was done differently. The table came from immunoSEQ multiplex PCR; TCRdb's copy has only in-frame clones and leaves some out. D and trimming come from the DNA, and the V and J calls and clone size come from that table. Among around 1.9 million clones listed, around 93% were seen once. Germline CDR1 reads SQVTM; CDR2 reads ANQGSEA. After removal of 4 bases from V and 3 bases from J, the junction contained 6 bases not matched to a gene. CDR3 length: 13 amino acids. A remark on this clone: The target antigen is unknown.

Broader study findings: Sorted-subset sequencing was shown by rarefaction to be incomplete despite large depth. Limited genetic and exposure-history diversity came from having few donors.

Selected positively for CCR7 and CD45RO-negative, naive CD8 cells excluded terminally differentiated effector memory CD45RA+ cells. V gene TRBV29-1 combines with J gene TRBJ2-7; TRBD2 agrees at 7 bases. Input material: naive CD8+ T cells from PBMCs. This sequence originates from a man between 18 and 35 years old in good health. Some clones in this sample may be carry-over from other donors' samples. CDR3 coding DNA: TGCAGCGTTGTCCCTAGCGGAATCTACGAGCAGTACTTC. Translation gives CSVVPSGIYEQYF.